Reported below is one T cell receptor beta chain. This specimen comes from a study of blood T cell dynamics during melanoma immunotherapy. J gave up 1 base and V 6 bases, and 7 bases lay outside the gene matches. This CDR3 has 16 residues. Germline CDR1 is SGHAT and CDR2 is FQNNGV. Indicated time point: week 3, after first cycle of checkpoint inhibitor. TCRdb keeps only in-frame clones here, not all; method: immunoSEQ multiplex PCR. The table has approximately 9,800 clones, more than 85% seen once. The sample in question was blood, obtained from a patient treated with checkpoint blockade. This TCR came from a human donor with melanoma. The genes are TRBV11-2 and TRBJ2-1, with 9 bases lining up with TRBD2. CDR3 in amino acids: CASRNRLAGSYNEQFF. The CDR3, as DNA: TGTGCCAGCAGGAATCGGCTAGCGGGATCCTACAATGAGCAGTTCTTC.